This paragraph reports one T cell receptor (beta chain). Its antigen is unknown. One end of the junction varies from germline; a read error may be responsible. Here immunoSEQ multiplex PCR was the method, and the copy in TCRdb shows in-frame clones only, minus some. Of about 120,000 clones detected, around 85% appear once; the ten largest clones hold about 6.2%. CDR3 size: 16 residues. Germline CDR1 and CDR2: SGHKS and YYEKEE (reference sequence). This sample is part of a study of T cell responses to AZD1222 COVID-19 vaccine. The study's findings and limits: Clonal diversity was possibly underestimated, and the donors were mostly white British, with more females. The study found Spike-specific TCR breadth and depth rose after two AZD1222 doses.

The sequence came from an adult in good health. The chain is built from TRBV5-5 and TRBJ1-6, with D possibly TRBD1 on 6 matching bases. The specimen comprised peripheral blood, sampled on day 0 of AZD1222 vaccination. The CDR3 loop is CTSGRLGGSYNSPLHF. CDR3 DNA: TGTACCAGCGGCCGCCTAGGGGGGTCCTATAATTCACCCCTCCACTTT.